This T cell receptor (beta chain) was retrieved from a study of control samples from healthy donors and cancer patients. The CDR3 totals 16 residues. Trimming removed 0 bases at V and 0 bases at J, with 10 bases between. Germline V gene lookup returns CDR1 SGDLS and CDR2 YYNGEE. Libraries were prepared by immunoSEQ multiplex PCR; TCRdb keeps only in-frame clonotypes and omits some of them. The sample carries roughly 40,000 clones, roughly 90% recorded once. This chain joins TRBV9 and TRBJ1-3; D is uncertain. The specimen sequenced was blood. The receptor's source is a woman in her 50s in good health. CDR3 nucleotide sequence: TGTGCCAGCAGCGTAGAGAACAGCCGCTCTGGAAACACCATATATTTT. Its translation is CASSVENSRSGNTIYF. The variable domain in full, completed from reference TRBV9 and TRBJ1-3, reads DSGVTQTPKHLITATGQRVTLRCSPRSGDLSVYWYQQSLDQGLQFLIQYYNGEERAKGNILERFSAQQFPDLHSELNLSSLELGDSALYFCASSVENSRSGNTIYFGEGSWLTVV.